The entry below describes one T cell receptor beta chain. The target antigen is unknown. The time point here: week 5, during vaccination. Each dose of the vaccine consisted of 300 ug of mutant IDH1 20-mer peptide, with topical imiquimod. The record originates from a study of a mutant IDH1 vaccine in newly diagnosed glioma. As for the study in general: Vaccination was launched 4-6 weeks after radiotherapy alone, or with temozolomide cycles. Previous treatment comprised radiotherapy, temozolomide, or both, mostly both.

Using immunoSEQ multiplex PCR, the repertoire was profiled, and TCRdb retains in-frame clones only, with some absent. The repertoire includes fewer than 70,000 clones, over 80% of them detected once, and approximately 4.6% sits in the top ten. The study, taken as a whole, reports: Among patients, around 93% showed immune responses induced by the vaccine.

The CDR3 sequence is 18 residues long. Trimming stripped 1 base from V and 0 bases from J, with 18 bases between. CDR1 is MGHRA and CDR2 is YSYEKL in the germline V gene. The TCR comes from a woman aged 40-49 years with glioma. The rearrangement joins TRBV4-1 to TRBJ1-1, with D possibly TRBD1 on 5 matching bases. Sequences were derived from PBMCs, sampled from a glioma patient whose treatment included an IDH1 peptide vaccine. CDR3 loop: CASSQVPGTQGMNTEAFF. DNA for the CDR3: TGCGCCAGCAGCCAAGTGCCCGGGACCCAAGGCATGAACACTGAAGCTTTCTTT.